Listed below are T cell receptor beta chains from one sample, sequenced in a study of cytomegalovirus exposure and HLA in healthy donors. Some clones are missing from TCRdb's copy, which holds only in-frame ones; the method was immunoSEQ multiplex PCR. Seen here are fewer than 300,000 clones, just over 85% observed once, and the top ten hold around 4.2%. The sample comprised PBMCs. The receptors originated from a man aged 40-50 years in good health and CMV-seropositive. Both conserved end residues are part of each CDR3. A D gene is named only where the DNA matches it firmly. Clone size is shown for a subset of rows, as once, few, many or a class of expanded clone.

D gene	J gene	clone size	V gene	CDR3 protein	CDR3 DNA
-	TRBJ2-7	-	TRBV6-1	CAIAGLNSYEQYF	TGTGCCATTGCAGGGTTAAACTCCTACGAGCAGTACTTC
-	TRBJ2-1	-	TRBV6-1	CASPEGGGEQFF	TGTGCCAGCCCCGAGGGGGGGGGTGAGCAGTTCTTC
-	TRBJ2-5	-	TRBV28	CASSYRQVQETQYF	TGTGCCAGCAGTTATAGACAGGTTCAAGAGACCCAGTACTTC
-	TRBJ1-1	-	TRBV30	CAWGGGIGNTEAFF	TGTGCCTGGGGCGGGGGGATTGGGAACACTGAAGCTTTCTTT
-	TRBJ1-1	-	TRBV5-8	CASSSNRLQAFF	TGTGCCAGCAGCTCAAACAGGCTACAAGCTTTCTTT
-	TRBJ2-5	-	TRBV10-3	CAIGKVASRGGETQYF	TGTGCCATCGGGAAAGTAGCGAGCCGAGGGGGAGAGACCCAGTACTTC
-	TRBJ2-1	-	TRBV7-9	CASSFPGGVEQFF	TGTGCCAGCAGCTTCCCGGGGGGCGTTGAGCAGTTCTTC
-	TRBJ2-3	-	TRBV6-5	CASSFYLASSTDTQYF	TGTGCCAGCAGTTTCTACCTTGCATCTAGCACAGATACGCAGTATTTT
-	TRBJ2-7	once	TRBV2	CASSENTGYYEQYF	TGTGCCAGCAGCGAGAATACAGGGTACTACGAGCAGTACTTC
TRBD1	TRBJ2-5	-	TRBV7-9	CASSYLTGTDRRETQYF	TGTGCCAGCAGCTATTTGACAGGGACCGATCGGCGAGAGACCCAGTACTTC
TRBD1	TRBJ1-4	-	TRBV2	CASSRQGAQGEKLFF	TGTGCCAGCAGTAGACAGGGGGCTCAGGGTGAAAAACTGTTTTTT
-	TRBJ2-3	-	TRBV10-2	CASSDSGAGLADTQYF	TGCGCCAGCAGTGATTCAGGGGCAGGGTTGGCAGATACGCAGTATTTT
-	TRBJ1-3	-	TRBV7-9	CASSSGGFSGNTIYF	TGTGCCAGCAGCTCGGGGGGGTTCTCTGGAAACACCATATATTTT
-	TRBJ1-2	-	TRBV18	CASSRTGSDTNYGYTF	TGTGCCAGCTCACGCACAGGGTCCGATACTAACTATGGCTACACCTTC
-	TRBJ1-1	-	TRBV28	CASSLPVDRNTEAFF	TGTGCCAGCAGTCTACCCGTCGACAGAAACACTGAAGCTTTCTTT
TRBD2	TRBJ2-7	once	TRBV7-2	CASSSTLAGGSYEQYF	TGTGCCAGCAGCTCAACCCTAGCGGGAGGCTCCTACGAGCAGTACTTC